These 3 T cell receptor beta chains were sequenced from one sample in a study of sequential checkpoint blockade in melanoma. The repertoire was sequenced with immunoSEQ multiplex PCR; TCRdb's copy has only in-frame clones and lacks some. The table shows under 40,000 clones, with roughly 88% occurring only once. Treatment described: randomized to nivolumab then ipilimumab (arm A) or the reverse (arm B). Here the sequenced sample was CD8+ T cells sorted from blood (inferred from file names), taken from a patient given nivolumab and ipilimumab in sequence. Source of these receptors: a human donor with melanoma.

The chain joins TRBV6-5 to TRBJ2-5, with TRBD2 as a possible D gene (6 bases). Gene TRBJ2-7 matches the end of the DNA better, so the J call may be wrong. The CDR3 has 15 amino acids. Looked up from germline, CDR1 is MNHEY and CDR2 is SVGAGI. The CDR3, as DNA: TGTGCCAGCAGTTATTCCCTGTTTAGCGGCTACGAGCAGTACTTC. This codes for CASSYSLFSGYEQYF.

The chain links TRBV18 to TRBJ2-7; D is possibly TRBD2 (5 bases). Germline lookup yields CDR1 KGHSH and CDR2 LQKENI. V lost 5 bases and J 2 bases, leaving 10 bases between the germline ends. The CDR3 has 13 residues. The CDR3 is CASSEGAAYEQYV. The DNA for the CDR3 is TGTGCCAGCTCAGAGGGAGCTGCCTACGAGCAGTACGTC.

The rearrangement joins TRBV19 to TRBJ2-7; 9 bases align to TRBD1. The J segment lost 4 bases and the V segment lost 10 bases, leaving 8 bases of the junction unmatched. This CDR3 has 13 amino acids. Per germline, CDR1 LNHDA and CDR2 SQIVND (reference sequence). CDR3 sequence: CAINRTGEYEQYV. The CDR3 DNA reads as TGTGCCATAAATAGGACAGGGGAGTACGAGCAGTACGTC.